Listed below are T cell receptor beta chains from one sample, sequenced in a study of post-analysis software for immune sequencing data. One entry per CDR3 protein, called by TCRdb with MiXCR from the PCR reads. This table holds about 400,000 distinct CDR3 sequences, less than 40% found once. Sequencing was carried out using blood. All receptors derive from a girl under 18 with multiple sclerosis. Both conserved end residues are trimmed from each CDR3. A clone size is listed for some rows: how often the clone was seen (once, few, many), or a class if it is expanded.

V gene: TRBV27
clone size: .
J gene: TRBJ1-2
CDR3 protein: ASSMVGGQNYGYT

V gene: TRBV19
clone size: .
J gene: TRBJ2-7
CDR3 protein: ASSIVQGGFYEQY

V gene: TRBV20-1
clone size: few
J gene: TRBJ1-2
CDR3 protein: SALSYGYT

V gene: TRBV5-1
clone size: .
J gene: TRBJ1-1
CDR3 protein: ASSSQGREAF

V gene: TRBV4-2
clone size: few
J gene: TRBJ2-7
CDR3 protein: ARLGRGSEQY

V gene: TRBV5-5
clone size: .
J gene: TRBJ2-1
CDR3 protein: ASSLVWGQRVYNEQF

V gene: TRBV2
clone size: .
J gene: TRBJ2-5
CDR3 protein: ASTVTGEETQY

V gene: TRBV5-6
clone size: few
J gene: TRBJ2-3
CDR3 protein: ASSLFSGASDTQY

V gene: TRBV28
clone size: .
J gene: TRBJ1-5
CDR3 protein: ASSPRTVSNQPQH

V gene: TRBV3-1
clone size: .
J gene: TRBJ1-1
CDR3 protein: ASSQEGITEEAF

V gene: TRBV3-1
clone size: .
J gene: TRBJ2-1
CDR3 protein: ASSQGTIGQGAAEQF

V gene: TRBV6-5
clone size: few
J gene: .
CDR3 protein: ASSYWTGDEQY

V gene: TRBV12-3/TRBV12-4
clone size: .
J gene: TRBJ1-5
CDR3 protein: ASSLTTGNQPQH

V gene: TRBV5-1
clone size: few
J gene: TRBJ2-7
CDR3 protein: ASSTWTGGNYEQY

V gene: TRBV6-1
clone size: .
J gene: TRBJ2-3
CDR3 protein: ASSEVALLTDTQY

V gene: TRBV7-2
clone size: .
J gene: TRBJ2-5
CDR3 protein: ASSLARTGKEAQY

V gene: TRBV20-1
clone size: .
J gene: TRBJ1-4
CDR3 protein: SATGTGAEKLF

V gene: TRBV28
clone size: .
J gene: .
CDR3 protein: ASKTGDSYEQY

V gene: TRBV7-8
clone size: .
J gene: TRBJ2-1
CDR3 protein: ASGGVRGSEQF

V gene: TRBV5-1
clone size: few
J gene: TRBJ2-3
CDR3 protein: ASSLDSTGTDTQY

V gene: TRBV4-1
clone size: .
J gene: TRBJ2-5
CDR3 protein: ASSQDPTGIETQY

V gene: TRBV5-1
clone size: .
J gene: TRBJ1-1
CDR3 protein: ASSFRVMNTEAF

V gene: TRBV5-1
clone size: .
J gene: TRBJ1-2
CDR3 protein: ASSPQGGGIGYGYT

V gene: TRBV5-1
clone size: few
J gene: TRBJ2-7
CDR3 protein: ASSQDAHEQY

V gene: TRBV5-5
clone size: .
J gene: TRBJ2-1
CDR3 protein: ASSFGEGAYNEQF

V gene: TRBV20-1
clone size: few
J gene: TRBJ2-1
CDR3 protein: SAVNGVSGGSSYNEQF

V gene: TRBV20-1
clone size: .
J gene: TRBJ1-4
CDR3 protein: SATPVGNIMRNEKLF

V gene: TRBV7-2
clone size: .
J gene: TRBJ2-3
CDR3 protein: ASSLGRISTDTQY

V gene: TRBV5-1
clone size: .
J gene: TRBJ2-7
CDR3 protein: ASRERGTGSYGQY

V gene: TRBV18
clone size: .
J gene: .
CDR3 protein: ASSPEDSGYEQY

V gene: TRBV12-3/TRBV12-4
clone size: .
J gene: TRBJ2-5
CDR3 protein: ASSPEAGPGLGETQY

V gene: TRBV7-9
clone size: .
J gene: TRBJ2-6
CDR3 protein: ASRQAGSLPSGANVLT

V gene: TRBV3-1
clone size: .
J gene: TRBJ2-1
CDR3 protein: ASSQVTSGAHNEQF

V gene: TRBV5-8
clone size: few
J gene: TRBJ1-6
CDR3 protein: ASSLQGNSPLH

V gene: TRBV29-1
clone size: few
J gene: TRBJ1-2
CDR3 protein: SVDTGGFYGYT

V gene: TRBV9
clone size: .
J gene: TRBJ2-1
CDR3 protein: ASSVGGSGYYNEQF

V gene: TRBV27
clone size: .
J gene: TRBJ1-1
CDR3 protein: ASSVSTGIEAF

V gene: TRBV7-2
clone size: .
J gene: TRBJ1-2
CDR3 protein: ASSPSQGIDGYT

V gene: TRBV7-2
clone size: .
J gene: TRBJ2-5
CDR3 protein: ASSLWDQETQY